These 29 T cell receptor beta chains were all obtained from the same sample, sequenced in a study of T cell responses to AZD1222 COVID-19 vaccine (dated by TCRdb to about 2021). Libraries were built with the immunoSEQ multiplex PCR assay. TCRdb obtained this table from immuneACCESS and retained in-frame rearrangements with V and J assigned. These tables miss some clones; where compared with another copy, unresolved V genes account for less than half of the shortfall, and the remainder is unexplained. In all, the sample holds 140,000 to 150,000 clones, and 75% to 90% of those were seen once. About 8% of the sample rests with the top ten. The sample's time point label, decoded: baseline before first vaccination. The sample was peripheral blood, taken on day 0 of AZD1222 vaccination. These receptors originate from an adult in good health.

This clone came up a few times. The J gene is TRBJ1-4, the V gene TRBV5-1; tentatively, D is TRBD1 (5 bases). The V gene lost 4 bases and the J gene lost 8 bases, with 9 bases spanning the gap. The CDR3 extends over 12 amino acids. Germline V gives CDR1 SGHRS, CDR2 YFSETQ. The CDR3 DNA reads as TGCGCCAGCAGCAGGGACGGCGAAAAACTGTTTTTT. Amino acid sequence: CASSRDGEKLFF.

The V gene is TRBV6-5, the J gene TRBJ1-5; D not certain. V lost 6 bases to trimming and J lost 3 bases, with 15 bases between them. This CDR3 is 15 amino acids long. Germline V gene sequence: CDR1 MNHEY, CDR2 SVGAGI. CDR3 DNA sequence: TGTGCCAGCAGGAGGAATTACGACCCCAATCAGCCCCAGCATTTT. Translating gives CASRRNYDPNQPQHF.

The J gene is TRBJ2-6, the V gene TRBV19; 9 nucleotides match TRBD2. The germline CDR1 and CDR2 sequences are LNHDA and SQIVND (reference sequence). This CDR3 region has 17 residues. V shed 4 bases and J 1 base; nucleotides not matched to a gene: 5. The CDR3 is CASSKAGGPSGANVLTF. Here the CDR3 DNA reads TGTGCCAGTAGTAAAGCGGGGGGTCCATCTGGGGCCAACGTCCTGACTTTC.

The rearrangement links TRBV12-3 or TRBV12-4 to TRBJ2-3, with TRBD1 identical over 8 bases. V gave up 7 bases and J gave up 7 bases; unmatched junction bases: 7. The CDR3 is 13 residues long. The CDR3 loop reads CASTEDRVHTQYF. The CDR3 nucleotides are TGTGCCAGCACCGAGGACAGGGTACATACGCAGTATTTT.

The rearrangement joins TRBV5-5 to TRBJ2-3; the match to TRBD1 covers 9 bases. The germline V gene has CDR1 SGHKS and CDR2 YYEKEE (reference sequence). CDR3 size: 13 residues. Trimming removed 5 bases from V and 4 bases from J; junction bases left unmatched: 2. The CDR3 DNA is TGTGCCAGCAGGGACAGGGGTTCAGATACGCAGTATTTT. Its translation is CASRDRGSDTQYF. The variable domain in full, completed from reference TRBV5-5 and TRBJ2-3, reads DAGVTQSPTHLIKTRGQQVTLRCSPISGHKSVSWYQQVLGQGPQFIFQYYEKEERGRGNFPDRFSARQFPNYSSELNVNALLLGDSALYLCASRDRGSDTQYFGPGTRLTVL.

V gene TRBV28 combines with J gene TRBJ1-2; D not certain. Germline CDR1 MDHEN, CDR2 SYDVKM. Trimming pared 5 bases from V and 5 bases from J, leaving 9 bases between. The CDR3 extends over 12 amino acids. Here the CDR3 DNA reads TGTGCCAGCAGTCCCAGCCAGTATGGCTACACCTTC. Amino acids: CASSPSQYGYTF.

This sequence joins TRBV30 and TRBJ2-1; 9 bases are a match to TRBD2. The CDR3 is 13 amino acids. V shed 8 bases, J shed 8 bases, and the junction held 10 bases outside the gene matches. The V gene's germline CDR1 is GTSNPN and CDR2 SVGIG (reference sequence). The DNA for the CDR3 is TGTGCCGCGGCGGGGGGGCAGTCCCATGAGCAGTTCTTC. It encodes CAAAGGQSHEQFF.

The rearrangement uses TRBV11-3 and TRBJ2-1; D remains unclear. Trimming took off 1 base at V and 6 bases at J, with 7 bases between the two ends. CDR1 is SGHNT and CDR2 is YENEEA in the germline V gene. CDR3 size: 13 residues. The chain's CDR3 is CASSLGVPNEQFF. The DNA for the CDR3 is TGTGCCAGCAGCTTAGGAGTGCCCAATGAGCAGTTCTTC. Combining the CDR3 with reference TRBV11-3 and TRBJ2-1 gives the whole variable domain EAGVVQSPRYKIIEKKQPVAFWCNPISGHNTLYWYLQNLGQGPELLIRYENEEAVDDSQLPKDRFSAERLKGVDSTLKIQPAELGDSAVYLCASSLGVPNEQFFGPGTRLTVL.

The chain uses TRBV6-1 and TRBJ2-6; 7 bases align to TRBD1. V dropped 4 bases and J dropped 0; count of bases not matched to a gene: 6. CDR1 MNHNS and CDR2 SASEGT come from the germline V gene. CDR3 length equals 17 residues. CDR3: CASSGQGISSGANVLTF. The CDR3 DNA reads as TGTGCCAGCAGTGGACAGGGAATCAGCTCTGGGGCCAACGTCCTGACTTTC.

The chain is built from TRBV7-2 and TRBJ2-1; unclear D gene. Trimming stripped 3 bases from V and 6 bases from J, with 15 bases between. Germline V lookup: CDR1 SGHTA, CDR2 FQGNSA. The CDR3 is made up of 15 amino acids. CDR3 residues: CASSFDSNEPNEQFF. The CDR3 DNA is TGTGCCAGCAGCTTTGATAGCAACGAGCCCAATGAGCAGTTCTTC.

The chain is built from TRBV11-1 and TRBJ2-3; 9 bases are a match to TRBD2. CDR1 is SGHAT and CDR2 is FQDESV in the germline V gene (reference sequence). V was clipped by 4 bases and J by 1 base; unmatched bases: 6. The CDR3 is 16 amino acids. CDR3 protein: CASSSDWTSGTDTQYF. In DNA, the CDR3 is TGTGCCAGCAGCTCGGACTGGACTAGCGGCACAGATACGCAGTATTTT.

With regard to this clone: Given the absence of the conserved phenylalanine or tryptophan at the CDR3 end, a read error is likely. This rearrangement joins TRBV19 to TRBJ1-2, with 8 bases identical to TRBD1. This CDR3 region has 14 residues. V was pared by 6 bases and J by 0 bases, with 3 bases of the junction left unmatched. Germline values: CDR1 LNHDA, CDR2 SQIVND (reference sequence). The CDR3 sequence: CASSQQGANYGYTS. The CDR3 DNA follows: TGTGCCAGTAGCCAACAGGGGGCTAACTATGGCTACACCTCC.

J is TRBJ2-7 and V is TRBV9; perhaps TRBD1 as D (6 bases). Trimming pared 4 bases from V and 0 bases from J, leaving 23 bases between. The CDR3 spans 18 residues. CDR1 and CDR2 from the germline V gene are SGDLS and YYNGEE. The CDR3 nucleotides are TGTGCCAGCAGCCCCCGCGGCGGTGTGGGGGCGAGCTCCTACGAGCAGTACTTC. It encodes CASSPRGGVGASSYEQYF.

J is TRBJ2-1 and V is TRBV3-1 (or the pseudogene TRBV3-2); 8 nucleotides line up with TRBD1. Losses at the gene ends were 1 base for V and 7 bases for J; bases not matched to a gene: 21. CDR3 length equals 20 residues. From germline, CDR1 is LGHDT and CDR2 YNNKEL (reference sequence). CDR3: CASSQGTGTGSLLGPNEQFF. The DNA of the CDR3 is TGTGCCAGCAGCCAAGGAACCGGGACAGGATCCCTTTTGGGGCCGAATGAGCAGTTCTTC.

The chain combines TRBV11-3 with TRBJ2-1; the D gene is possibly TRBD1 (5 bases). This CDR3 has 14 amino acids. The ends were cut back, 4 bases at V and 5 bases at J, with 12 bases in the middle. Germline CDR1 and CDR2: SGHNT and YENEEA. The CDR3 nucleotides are TGTGCCAGCAGCTCTAGACAGCTAAACAATGAGCAGTTCTTC. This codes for CASSSRQLNNEQFF.

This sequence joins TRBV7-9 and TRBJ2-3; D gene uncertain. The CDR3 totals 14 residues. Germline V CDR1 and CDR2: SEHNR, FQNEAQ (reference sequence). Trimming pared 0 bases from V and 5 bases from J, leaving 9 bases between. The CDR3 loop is CASSLAAAGDTQYF. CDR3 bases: TGTGCCAGCAGCTTAGCCGCGGCAGGAGATACGCAGTATTTT.

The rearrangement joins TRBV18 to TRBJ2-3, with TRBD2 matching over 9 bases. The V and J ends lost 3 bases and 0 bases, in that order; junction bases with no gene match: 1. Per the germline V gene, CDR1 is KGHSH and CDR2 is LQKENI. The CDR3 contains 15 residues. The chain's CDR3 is CASSPTSGSTDTQYF. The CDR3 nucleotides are TGTGCCAGCTCACCCACTAGCGGGAGCACAGATACGCAGTATTTT.

CDR3 sequence reads: CASSLRGGKTQYF. CDR3 coding DNA: TGTGCCAGCAGTTTAAGGGGTGGAAAGACCCAGTACTTC. The V gene is TRBV27, the J gene TRBJ2-5; TRBD1 is a possible D gene (5 bases). CDR1 MNHEY and CDR2 SMNVEV come from the germline V gene (reference sequence). The V gene lost 2 bases and the J gene lost 6 bases, with 10 bases spanning the gap. CDR3 length: 13 amino acids.

This CDR3 reads CASTRGYVSSTEAFF. The CDR3 DNA reads TGTGCCAGCACCCGGGGGTACGTAAGTTCTACTGAAGCTTTCTTT. J is TRBJ1-1 and V is TRBV28; D perhaps matches TRBD1 (5 bases). V was cut by 7 bases and J by 5 bases, with 20 bases left in between. Germline V lookup: CDR1 MDHEN, CDR2 SYDVKM. This CDR3 has 15 amino acids.

CDR3 nucleotide sequence: TGTGCCAGCAGCCCCCACCCCCTTCGACAGGAGACCCAGTACTTC. Its translation: CASSPHPLRQETQYF. V gene TRBV7-2 combines with J gene TRBJ2-5; possible D gene TRBD1, 5 bases. V was shortened by 5 bases and J by 5 bases, with 18 bases between the two germline ends. This CDR3 is 15 amino acids long. Germline V CDR1 and CDR2: SGHTA, FQGNSA.

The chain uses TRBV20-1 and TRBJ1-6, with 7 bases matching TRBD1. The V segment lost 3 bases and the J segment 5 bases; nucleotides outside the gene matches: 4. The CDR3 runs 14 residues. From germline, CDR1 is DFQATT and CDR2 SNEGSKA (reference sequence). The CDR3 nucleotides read TGCAGTGCTAGTCACGGGACAGATAATTCACCCCTCCACTTT. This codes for CSASHGTDNSPLHF.

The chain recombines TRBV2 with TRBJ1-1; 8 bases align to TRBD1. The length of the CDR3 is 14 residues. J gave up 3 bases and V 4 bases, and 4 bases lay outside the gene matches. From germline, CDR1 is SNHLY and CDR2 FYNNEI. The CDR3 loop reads CASSAVTGDTEAFF. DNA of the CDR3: TGTGCCAGCAGTGCCGTGACAGGGGACACTGAAGCTTTCTTT.

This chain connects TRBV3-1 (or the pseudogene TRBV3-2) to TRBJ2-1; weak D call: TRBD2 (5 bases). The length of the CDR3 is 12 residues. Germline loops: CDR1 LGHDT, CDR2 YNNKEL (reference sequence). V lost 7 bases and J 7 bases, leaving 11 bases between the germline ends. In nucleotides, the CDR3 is TGTGCCAGCATAAGCCGGGGTAATGAGCAGTTCTTC. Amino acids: CASISRGNEQFF.

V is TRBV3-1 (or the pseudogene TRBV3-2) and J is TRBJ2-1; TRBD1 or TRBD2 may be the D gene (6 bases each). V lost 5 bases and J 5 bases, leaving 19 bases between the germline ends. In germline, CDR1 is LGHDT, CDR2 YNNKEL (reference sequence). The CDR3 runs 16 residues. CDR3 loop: CASSKLLGGADNEQFF. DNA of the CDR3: TGTGCCAGCAGCAAACTCCTCGGGGGCGCAGACAATGAGCAGTTCTTC.

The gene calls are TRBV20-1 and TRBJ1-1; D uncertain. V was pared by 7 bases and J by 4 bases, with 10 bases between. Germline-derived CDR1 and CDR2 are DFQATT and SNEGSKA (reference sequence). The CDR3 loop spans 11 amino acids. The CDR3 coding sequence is TGCAGTGAAGGCCCGGGCACTGAAGCTTTCTTT. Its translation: CSEGPGTEAFF.

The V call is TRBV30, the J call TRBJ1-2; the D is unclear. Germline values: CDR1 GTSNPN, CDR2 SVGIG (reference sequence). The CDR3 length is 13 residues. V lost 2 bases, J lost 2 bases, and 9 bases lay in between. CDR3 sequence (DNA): TGTGCCTGGAGTCCCGGACCAAACTATGGCTACACCTTC. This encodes CAWSPGPNYGYTF.

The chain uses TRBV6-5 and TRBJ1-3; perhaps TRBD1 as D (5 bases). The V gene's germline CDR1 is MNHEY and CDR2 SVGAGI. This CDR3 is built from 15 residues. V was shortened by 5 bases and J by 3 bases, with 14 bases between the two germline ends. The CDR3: CASSPRDGHGNTIYF. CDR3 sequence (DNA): TGTGCCAGCAGTCCCCGGGACGGTCATGGAAACACCATATATTTT.

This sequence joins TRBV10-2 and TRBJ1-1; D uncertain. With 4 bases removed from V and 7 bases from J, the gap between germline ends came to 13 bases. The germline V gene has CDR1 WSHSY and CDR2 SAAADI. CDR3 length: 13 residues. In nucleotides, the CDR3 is TGCGCCAGCAGTGGAATTGCTGGAATTGAAGCTTTCTTT. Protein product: CASSGIAGIEAFF.

CDR3 in amino acids: CASSLVGLSGSEQYF. The CDR3, as DNA: TGTGCCAGCAGCCTCGTGGGACTTAGCGGATCCGAGCAGTACTTC. The chain is built from TRBV14 and TRBJ2-7; D perhaps matches TRBD2 (6 bases). The ends were cut back, 4 bases at V and 6 bases at J, with 19 bases in the middle. This CDR3 is 15 amino acids long. Germline V gene sequence: CDR1 SGHDN, CDR2 FVKESK.